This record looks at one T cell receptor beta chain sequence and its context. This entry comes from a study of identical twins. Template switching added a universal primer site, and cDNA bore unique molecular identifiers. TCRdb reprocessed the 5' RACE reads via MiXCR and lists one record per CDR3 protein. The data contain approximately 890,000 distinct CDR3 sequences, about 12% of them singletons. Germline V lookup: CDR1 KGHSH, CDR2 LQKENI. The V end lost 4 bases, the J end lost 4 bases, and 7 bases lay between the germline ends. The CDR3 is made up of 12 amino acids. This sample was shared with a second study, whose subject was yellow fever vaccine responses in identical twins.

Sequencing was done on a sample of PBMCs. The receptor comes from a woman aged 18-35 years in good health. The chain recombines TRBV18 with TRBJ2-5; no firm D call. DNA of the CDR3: TGTGCCAGCTCACTCCAACTAGAGACCCAGTACTTC. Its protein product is CASSLQLETQYF. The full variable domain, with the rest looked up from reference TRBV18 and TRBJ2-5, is NAGVMQNPRHLVRRRGQEARLRCSPMKGHSHVYWYRQLPEEGLKFMVYLQKENIIDESGMPKERFSAEFPKEGPSILRIQQVVRGDSAAYFCASSLQLETQYFGPGTRLLVL.